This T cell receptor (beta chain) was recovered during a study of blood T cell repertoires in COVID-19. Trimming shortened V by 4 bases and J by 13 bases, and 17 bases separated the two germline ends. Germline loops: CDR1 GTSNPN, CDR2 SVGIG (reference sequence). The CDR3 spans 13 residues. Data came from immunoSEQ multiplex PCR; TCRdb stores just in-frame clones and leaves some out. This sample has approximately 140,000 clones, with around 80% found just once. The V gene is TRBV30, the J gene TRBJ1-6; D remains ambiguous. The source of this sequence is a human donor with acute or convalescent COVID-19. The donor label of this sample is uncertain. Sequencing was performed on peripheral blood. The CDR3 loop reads CAWTRLLSEPLHF. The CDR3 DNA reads TGTGCCTGGACCCGTCTCCTTAGTGAGCCCCTCCACTTT.